This entry concerns a single T cell receptor (beta chain). Terminally differentiated effector memory CD45RA+ cells were excluded by CCR7 positive selection of CD45RO-negative cells. Germline V gives CDR1 MNHEY, CDR2 SMNVEV (reference sequence). CDR3 length equals 17 residues. Germline trimming cut 0 bases from V and 5 bases from J; bases unmatched to any gene: 13. The data derive from a study of shared clonotypes between healthy human individuals. Some clones are missing from TCRdb's copy, which holds only in-frame ones; the method was immunoSEQ multiplex PCR. The sample has 1.5 million to 2.5 million clones, less than 95% seen once; the top ten hold more than 0.95%.

This sequence was found in a man younger than 35 in good health. Sequenced material: naive CD8+ T cells sorted from blood. The gene calls are TRBV27 and TRBJ2-7; 7 bases agree with TRBD2. The CDR3 bases are TGTGCCAGCAGTTTATCGATAGGGCGGGAGCAGAACCACGAGCAGTACTTC. Its protein is CASSLSIGREQNHEQYF.